This T cell receptor (beta chain) derives from a study of shared clonotypes between healthy human individuals. V lost 5 bases, J lost 5 bases, and 10 bases stayed unmatched. This CDR3 comprises 15 residues. Germline V gene data show CDR1 as MNHEY and CDR2 as SVGAGI. Notes on this clone: Antigen specificity is unknown.

Findings and limits, study-wide: At large depth, rarefaction still showed sorted-subset sequencing to be incomplete.

In replicate PCRs of sorted subsets, approximately 200 ng DNA, approximately 30,000 T cell genomes, was used. Only in-frame clones appear in the TCRdb table, and some are missing; sequencing was by immunoSEQ multiplex PCR. Seen here are around 2,000,000 clones, about 95% observed once, and the top ten hold 1.2%. Terminally differentiated effector memory CD45RA+ cells were excluded from the naive CD8 cells, which were CD45RO-negative and positively selected for CCR7. This clonotype was obtained from a man between 18 and 29 years old in good health. This chain joins TRBV6-5 and TRBJ2-5; 8 bases agree with TRBD2. Material: naive CD8+ T cells sorted from blood. The chain's CDR3 is CASSPTGTSMETQYF. CDR3 sequence (DNA): TGTGCCAGCAGTCCAACCGGGACTAGTATGGAGACCCAGTACTTC.